Described below is a single TCR beta chain sequence and its context. As yet, its antigen is unknown. Sequence at one end of the junction differs from germline and may be a read error. The sample comes from a study of T cells in Graves' hyperthyroidism and ophthalmopathy. Germline CDR1 and CDR2: DFQATT and SNEGSKA (reference sequence). This CDR3 region has 17 residues. RNA transcripts yielded amplified TCR beta CDR3 regions. Using the HTBI primer set, a first-round RT-PCR was run on the TCR CDR3. TCRdb recomputed calls from the multiplex PCR reads with MiXCR, one row per CDR3 protein. The sample has about 560,000 distinct CDR3 sequences; roughly 17% are singletons. Those with hyperthyroidism were 18 to 65 years old, newly diagnosed, and ill for under 2 months. It was 8.5 to 10 ml of fresh peripheral blood that supplied the PBMCs. Broader study findings: Most expanded thyroid clonotypes above 0.001 also appeared in blood.

The sequenced sample consisted of blood. This TCR came from a woman aged 18-29 years with Graves' hyperthyroidism. The J gene is TRBJ2-6, the V gene TRBV20-1, with TRBD1 matching 10 bases. The DNA of the CDR3 is TGCAGTGCTAGAGCGGGGACAGGGGACTCTGGGGCCAACGTCCAGACTTTC. Translated, it gives CSARAGTGDSGANVQTF.